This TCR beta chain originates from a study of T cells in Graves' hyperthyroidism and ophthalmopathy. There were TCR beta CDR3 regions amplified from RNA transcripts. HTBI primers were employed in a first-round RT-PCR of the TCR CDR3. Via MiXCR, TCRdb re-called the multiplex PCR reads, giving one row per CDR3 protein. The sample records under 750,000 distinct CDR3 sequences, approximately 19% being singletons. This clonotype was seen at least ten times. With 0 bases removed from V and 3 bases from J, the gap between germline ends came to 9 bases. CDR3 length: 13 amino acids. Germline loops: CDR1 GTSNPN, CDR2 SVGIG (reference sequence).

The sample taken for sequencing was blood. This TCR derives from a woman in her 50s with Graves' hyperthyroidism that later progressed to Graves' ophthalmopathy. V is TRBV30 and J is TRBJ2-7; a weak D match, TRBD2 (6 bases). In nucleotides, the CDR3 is TGTGCCTGGAGTGTGGGGACTTTCTACGAGCAGTACTTC. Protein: CAWSVGTFYEQYF. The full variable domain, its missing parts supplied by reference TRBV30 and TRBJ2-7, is SQTIHQWPATLVQPVGSPLSLECTVEGTSNPNLYWYRQAAGRGLQLLFYSVGIGQISSEVPQNLSASRPQDRQFILSSKKLLLSDSGFYLCAWSVGTFYEQYFGPGTRLTVT.